Only a few counts were recorded for the clone carrying this T cell receptor beta chain. Authors' data handling: Reference gene primer amplification gave estimated nucleated cell counts. Generated by immunoSEQ multiplex PCR, the TCRdb table keeps only in-frame clones and is missing some. Clone size and the V and J calls come from that table; the DNA yielded D and trimming. The sample carries tens of thousands of clones, 65% to 90% recorded once. This sample stems from a study of blood T cell repertoires in COVID-19. Across the whole study: Donors in the United States, Italy and Spain gave samples during acute or convalescent COVID-19.

There are 18 residues in the CDR3. Looked up from germline, CDR1 is ENHRY and CDR2 is SYGVKD. Between the trimmed V and J ends, which lost 3 bases and 3 bases, there was a span of 23 bases. This TCR was recovered from a man aged 65 to 79 with active or convalescent COVID-19. Source material: peripheral blood. The genes are TRBV10-3 and TRBJ1-2, with D perhaps matching TRBD1 (5 bases). In DNA, the CDR3 is TGTGCCATCAGTGAAGTCGGGGGGTCAGGTTGGCACGACTATGGCTACACCTTC. Protein sequence: CAISEVGGSGWHDYGYTF.